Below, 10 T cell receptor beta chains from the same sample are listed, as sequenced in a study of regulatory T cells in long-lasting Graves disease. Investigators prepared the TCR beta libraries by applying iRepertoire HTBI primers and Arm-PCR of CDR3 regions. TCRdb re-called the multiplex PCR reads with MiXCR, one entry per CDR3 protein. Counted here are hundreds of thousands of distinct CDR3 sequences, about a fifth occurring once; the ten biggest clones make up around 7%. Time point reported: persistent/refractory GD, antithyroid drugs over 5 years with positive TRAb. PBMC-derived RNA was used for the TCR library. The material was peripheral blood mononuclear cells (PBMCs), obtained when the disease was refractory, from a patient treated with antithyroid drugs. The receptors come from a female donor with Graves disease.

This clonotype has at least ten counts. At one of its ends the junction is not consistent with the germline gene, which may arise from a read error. CDR3 nucleotides: TGTGCCACCAGTGACCCTGGACACCAGGAGACCCAGTACTTC. It is translated as CATSDPGHQETQYF. The chain uses TRBV24-1 and TRBJ2-5, with D tentatively TRBD1 (5 bases). Looked up from germline, CDR1 is KGHDR and CDR2 is SFDVKD. The CDR3 is made up of 14 amino acids.

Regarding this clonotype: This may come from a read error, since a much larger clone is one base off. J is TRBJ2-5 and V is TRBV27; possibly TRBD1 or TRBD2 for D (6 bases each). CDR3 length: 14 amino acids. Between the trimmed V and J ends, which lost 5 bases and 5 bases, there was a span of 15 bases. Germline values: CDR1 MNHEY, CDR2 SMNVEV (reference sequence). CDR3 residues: CASSGRGVGETQYF. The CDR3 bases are TGTGCCAGCAGTGGAAGGGGGGTTGGGGAGACCCAGTACTTC.

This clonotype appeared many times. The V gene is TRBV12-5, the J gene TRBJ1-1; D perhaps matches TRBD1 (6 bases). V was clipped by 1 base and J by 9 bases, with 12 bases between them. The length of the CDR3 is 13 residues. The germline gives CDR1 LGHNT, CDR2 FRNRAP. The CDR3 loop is CASGLADTGQAFF. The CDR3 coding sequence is TGTGCTAGTGGTTTGGCCGATACAGGGCAAGCTTTCTTT.

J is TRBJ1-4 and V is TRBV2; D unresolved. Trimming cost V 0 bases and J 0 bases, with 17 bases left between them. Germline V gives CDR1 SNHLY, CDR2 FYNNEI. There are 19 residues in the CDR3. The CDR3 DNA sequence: TGTGCCAGCAGTGAAGCGCTTTTTAACAGACCTGCAACTAATGAAAAACTGTTTTTT. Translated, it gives CASSEALFNRPATNEKLFF.

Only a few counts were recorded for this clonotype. CDR3 bases: TGCAGTGCTAGAGATCGGGCTATCTACACCGGGGAGCTGTTTTTT. Translated, it gives CSARDRAIYTGELFF. The chain carries TRBV20-1 and TRBJ2-2; D gene uncertain. Between the trimmed V and J ends, which lost 0 bases and 3 bases, there was a span of 11 bases. CDR1 DFQATT and CDR2 SNEGSKA come from the germline V gene (reference sequence). This CDR3 region has 15 residues.

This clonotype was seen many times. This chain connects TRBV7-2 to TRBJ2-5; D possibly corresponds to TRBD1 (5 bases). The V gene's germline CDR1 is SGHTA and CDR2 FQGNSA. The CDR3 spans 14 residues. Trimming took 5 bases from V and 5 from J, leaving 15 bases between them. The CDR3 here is CASSPPGPGETQYF. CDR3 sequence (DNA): TGTGCCAGCAGCCCCCCGGGCCCAGGGGAGACCCAGTACTTC.

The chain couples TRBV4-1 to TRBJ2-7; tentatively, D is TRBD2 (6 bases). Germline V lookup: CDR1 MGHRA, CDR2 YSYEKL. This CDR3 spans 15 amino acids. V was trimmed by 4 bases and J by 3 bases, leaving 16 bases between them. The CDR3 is CASSRAHGSYYEQYF. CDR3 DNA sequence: TGCGCCAGCAGCCGTGCTCACGGGAGTTACTACGAGCAGTACTTC.

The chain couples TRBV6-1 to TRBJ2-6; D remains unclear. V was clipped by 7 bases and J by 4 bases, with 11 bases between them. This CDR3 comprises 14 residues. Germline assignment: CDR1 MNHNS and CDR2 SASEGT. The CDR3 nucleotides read TGTGCCAGCAATTGGGCGCCCGGGGCCAACGTCCTGACTTTC. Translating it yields CASNWAPGANVLTF.

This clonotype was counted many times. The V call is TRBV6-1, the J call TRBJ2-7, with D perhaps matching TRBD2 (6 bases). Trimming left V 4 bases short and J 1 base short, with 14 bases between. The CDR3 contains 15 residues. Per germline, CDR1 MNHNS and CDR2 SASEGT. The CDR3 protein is CASSAWRAESYEQYF. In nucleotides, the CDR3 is TGTGCCAGCAGTGCCTGGAGGGCGGAATCCTACGAGCAGTACTTC.

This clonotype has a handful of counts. CDR3 DNA sequence: TGCAGTGCTAGCATTGGGACTAGCGGGAGAGTGGAGGAGACCCAGTACTTC. Translating it yields CSASIGTSGRVEETQYF. The chain joins TRBV20-1 to TRBJ2-5, with 14 bases matching TRBD2. J lost 5 bases, V lost 3 bases, and 11 bases had no gene match. Germline-derived CDR1 and CDR2 are DFQATT and SNEGSKA (reference sequence). This CDR3 has 17 residues.